One and the same sample provided the 22 T cell receptor beta chains below, sequenced in a study of T-cell memory formation after mild COVID-19. MiXCR, run by TCRdb on the 5' RACE reads, gives a single entry per CDR3 protein. The repertoire consists of roughly 58,000 distinct CDR3 sequences, with over 7.5% occurring once and the leading ten covering 1.2%. Sequenced material: PBMCs or a T cell subset sorted from them (not recorded which). Source of these receptors: a man between 18 and 35 years old who had mild COVID-19 (a few samples of this study predate the infection). Cell type and time point are not known.

This clonotype has only a few counts. The J gene is TRBJ1-3, the V gene TRBV7-6; 8 bases line up with TRBD1. V shed 5 bases and J 0 bases; nucleotides not matched to a gene: 12. Looked up from germline, CDR1 is SGHVS and CDR2 is FNYEAQ. The CDR3 is 18 amino acids. The CDR3 DNA reads as TGTGCCAGCAGCCGAAACCCGGGACAGGCGAACTCTGGAAACACCATATATTTT. Amino acids: CASSRNPGQANSGNTIYF.

The chain has TRBV12-3 or TRBV12-4 and TRBJ1-1; 8 nucleotides match TRBD1. The trim removed 2 bases at V and 4 bases at J, leaving 6 bases unmatched. The CDR3 length is 15 residues. Here the CDR3 reads CASSLMSGGLTEAFF. In DNA, the CDR3 is TGTGCCAGCAGTTTAATGTCAGGGGGCCTCACTGAAGCTTTCTTT.

This clonotype has a handful of counts. The chain joins TRBV3-1 to TRBJ1-6; D call uncertain. CDR3 length equals 13 residues. The V end lost 3 bases, the J end lost 12 bases, and 12 bases lay between the germline ends. Germline V CDR1 and CDR2: LGHDT, YNNKEL (reference sequence). Written as DNA, the CDR3 is TGTGCCAGCAGCCATACGAGGGAAGTACCCCTCCACTTT. Amino acids: CASSHTREVPLHF.

The rearrangement uses TRBV7-9 and TRBJ2-7; TRBD1 aligns across 7 bases. Trimming cost V 0 bases and J 5 bases; bases outside gene matches: 4. The CDR3 is 14 residues long. Germline V gives CDR1 SEHNR, CDR2 FQNEAQ (reference sequence). This CDR3 reads CASSLAGGGNEQYF. As DNA, the CDR3 is TGTGCCAGCAGCTTAGCAGGGGGCGGAAACGAGCAGTACTTC.

The chain carries TRBV12-3 or TRBV12-4 and TRBJ1-2; 9 bases are a match to TRBD1. The CDR3 has 14 amino acids. V lost 6 bases to trimming and J lost 5 bases; unmatched junction nucleotides: 7. The CDR3 sequence is CASRSQGAQYGYTF. In DNA form, the CDR3 reads TGTGCCAGCAGATCACAGGGGGCACAATATGGCTACACCTTC.

This clonotype was seen a handful of times. The chain carries TRBV2 and TRBJ2-5; a weak D match, TRBD2 (6 bases). The germline gives CDR1 SNHLY, CDR2 FYNNEI. The CDR3 has 11 residues. Trimming took 6 bases from V and 9 from J, leaving 11 bases between them. The CDR3 nucleotides read TGTGCCAGCAGAGACTGGGAGGCCCAGTACTTC. Amino acids: CASRDWEAQYF.

The V gene is TRBV5-1, the J gene TRBJ1-1; D is possibly TRBD1 (5 bases). The ends were cut back, 3 bases at V and 5 bases at J, with 17 bases in the middle. Germline CDR1 SGHRS, CDR2 YFSETQ. This CDR3 is 15 amino acids long. CDR3: CASSSLNPGKTEAFF. CDR3 sequence (DNA): TGCGCCAGCAGCTCCCTTAACCCAGGGAAAACTGAAGCTTTCTTT.

This clonotype was counted only a few times. The chain combines TRBV5-1 with TRBJ2-1, with D perhaps matching TRBD1 (6 bases). Trimming cost V 4 bases and J 9 bases, with 23 bases left between them. The CDR3 loop spans 16 amino acids. Looked up from germline, CDR1 is SGHRS and CDR2 is YFSETQ. CDR3 amino acids: CASSVGVRAGEGEQFF. The DNA for the CDR3 is TGCGCCAGCAGCGTAGGCGTTAGAGCAGGGGAAGGTGAGCAGTTCTTC.

This clonotype was counted only a few times. The V gene is TRBV4-3, the J gene TRBJ1-2, with D hard to call. Looked up from germline, CDR1 is LGHNA and CDR2 is YSLEER. The V end lost 1 base, the J end lost 8 bases, and 11 bases lay between the germline ends. This CDR3 has 13 amino acids. The CDR3 loop reads CASSQGEGMGYTF. DNA of the CDR3: TGCGCCAGCAGCCAAGGCGAGGGCATGGGCTACACCTTC.

This chain links TRBV20-1 with TRBJ2-7; a weak D match, TRBD1 (5 bases). In germline, CDR1 is DFQATT, CDR2 SNEGSKA (reference sequence). The CDR3 extends over 14 amino acids. With 1 base removed from V and 3 bases from J, the gap between germline ends came to 13 bases. The CDR3 protein is CSARAGHGVYEQYF. The DNA for the CDR3 is TGCAGTGCTAGAGCAGGACATGGCGTCTACGAGCAGTACTTC.

This clonotype was recorded a few times. The chain links TRBV20-1 to TRBJ2-2, with 8 bases lining up with TRBD2. CDR1 is DFQATT and CDR2 is SNEGSKA in the germline V gene (reference sequence). This CDR3 is built from 14 residues. Trimming took 2 bases from V and 9 from J; bases not matched to a gene: 8. This CDR3 reads CSARPSFSGRELFF. The CDR3 DNA reads as TGCAGTGCTAGACCCTCATTTAGCGGGAGGGAGCTGTTTTTT.

This clonotype was seen many times. This chain links TRBV20-1 with TRBJ2-7; unclear D gene. The CDR3 has 16 residues. V lost 0 bases to trimming and J lost 3 bases, with 18 bases between them. Germline V lookup: CDR1 DFQATT, CDR2 SNEGSKA (reference sequence). The CDR3 protein is CSARDDLEGKGYEQYF. The CDR3 region has the DNA TGCAGTGCTAGAGATGATTTGGAAGGGAAGGGCTACGAGCAGTACTTC.

The V gene is TRBV29-1, the J gene TRBJ1-5, with 7 bases identical to TRBD1. The CDR3 sequence is 13 residues long. Trimming took 5 bases from V and 3 from J; bases not matched to a gene: 4. Germline V CDR1 and CDR2: SQVTM, ANQGSEA. The CDR3 DNA sequence: TGCAGCGTTAGGGACAGAGTCAATCAGCCCCAGCATTTT. It specifies CSVRDRVNQPQHF.

This clonotype has a handful of counts. The chain combines TRBV12-3 or TRBV12-4 with TRBJ2-1; 9 nucleotides match TRBD1. The CDR3 extends over 15 amino acids. V gave up 0 bases and J gave up 6 bases; unmatched junction bases: 3. CDR3: CASSLAQGALNEQFF. CDR3 DNA: TGTGCCAGCAGTTTAGCACAGGGGGCCCTCAATGAGCAGTTCTTC.

A few counts support this clonotype. V usage is TRBV14 and J usage is TRBJ1-3; possibly TRBD1 for D (6 bases). The CDR3 has 15 amino acids. V gave up 1 base and J gave up 7 bases, with 14 bases separating them. The germline gives CDR1 SGHDN, CDR2 FVKESK. CDR3 sequence (DNA): TGTGCCAGCAGCCAAGTTTTGGGGGCTACGAACACCATATATTTT. This translates into CASSQVLGATNTIYF.

This chain connects TRBV25-1 to TRBJ1-2; possibly TRBD1 for D (6 bases). V was shortened by 2 bases and J by 3 bases, with 10 bases between the two germline ends. From germline, CDR1 is MGHDK and CDR2 SYGVNS. The CDR3 runs 14 residues. CDR3: CASSEAGGHYGYTF. The CDR3 DNA sequence: TGTGCCAGCAGTGAAGCTGGGGGCCACTATGGCTACACCTTC.

This chain links TRBV5-1 with TRBJ1-2, with D unresolved. CDR1 and CDR2 from the germline V gene are SGHRS and YFSETQ. V gave up 0 bases and J gave up 0 bases, with 9 bases separating them. This CDR3 has 15 amino acids. The chain's CDR3 is CASSLGQTTNYGYTF. As DNA, the CDR3 is TGCGCCAGCAGCTTGGGCCAAACCACTAACTATGGCTACACCTTC.

The sample holds one count of this clonotype. The chain recombines TRBV7-6 with TRBJ1-2; 8 nucleotides agree with TRBD1. CDR3 length: 14 amino acids. Germline-derived CDR1 and CDR2 are SGHVS and FNYEAQ. V lost 4 bases, J lost 8 bases, and 9 bases stayed unmatched. The CDR3 protein is CASSSGHGQGGYTF. The CDR3 DNA follows: TGTGCCAGCAGCTCCGGACATGGACAGGGCGGCTACACCTTC.

The chain combines TRBV20-1 with TRBJ1-1; no firm D call. The CDR3 has 15 residues. Germline V CDR1 and CDR2: DFQATT, SNEGSKA (reference sequence). V was trimmed by 0 bases and J by 3 bases, leaving 14 bases between them. CDR3 nucleotides: TGCAGTGCTAGAGAGATCGACCGGGTTTACACTGAAGCTTTCTTT. It specifies CSAREIDRVYTEAFF.

The chain has TRBV20-1 and TRBJ1-1; 10 bases line up with TRBD1. The length of the CDR3 is 15 residues. Germline loops: CDR1 DFQATT, CDR2 SNEGSKA (reference sequence). V lost 0 bases to trimming and J lost 4 bases; unmatched junction nucleotides: 5. CDR3 region: CSARERTGGATEAFF. CDR3 nucleotide sequence: TGCAGTGCTAGAGAGCGGACAGGGGGGGCCACTGAAGCTTTCTTT.

This clonotype occurred a few times. V gene TRBV18 combines with J gene TRBJ1-1; no definite D call. The germline V and J ends were trimmed by 4 bases and 0 bases, with 9 bases remaining between them. The germline CDR1 and CDR2 sequences are KGHSH and LQKENI. This CDR3 is built from 14 residues. DNA of the CDR3: TGTGCCAGCTCACTTTGGACTGTGAACACTGAAGCTTTCTTT. It specifies CASSLWTVNTEAFF. Supplemented by reference TRBV18 and TRBJ1-1, the full variable domain reads NAGVMQNPRHLVRRRGQEARLRCSPMKGHSHVYWYRQLPEEGLKFMVYLQKENIIDESGMPKERFSAEFPKEGPSILRIQQVVRGDSAAYFCASSLWTVNTEAFFGQGTRLTVV.

This clonotype has just a few counts. This rearrangement joins TRBV7-2 to TRBJ2-2, with 9 bases fitting TRBD1. Germline CDR1 reads SGHTA; CDR2 reads FQGNSA. This CDR3 comprises 14 residues. The ends lost 4 bases at V and 5 bases at J; junction bases unmatched: 2. The CDR3 sequence is CASSSGTGTGELFF. The CDR3 nucleotides are TGTGCCAGCAGCTCCGGGACAGGGACCGGGGAGCTGTTTTTT.